The present TCR beta chain was sequenced within a study of identical twins. From the 5' RACE reads, TCRdb called clonotypes with MiXCR, one entry per CDR3 protein. The repertoire holds approximately 230,000 distinct CDR3 sequences, with around 6.5% as singletons. V was trimmed by 5 bases and J by 3 bases, leaving 16 bases between them. The CDR3 loop spans 16 amino acids. CDR1 and CDR2 from the germline V gene are SGHTA and FQGNSA. In addition, the sample was reused for a study of T cells expressing NK-cell markers.

This sequence was found in a woman aged 18-35 years in good health. Sequenced input: CD8+ T cells sorted from blood. The rearrangement uses TRBV7-2 and TRBJ2-2; TRBD1 or TRBD2 may be the D gene (5 bases each). The CDR3 reads CASSRHRDRYTGELFF. CDR3 coding DNA: TGTGCCAGCAGCCGTCACCGGGACCGCTACACCGGGGAGCTGTTTTTT.